This T cell receptor beta chain was sequenced in a study of T cell repertoires in cytomegalovirus infection. Study-level information: HLA-B-restricted CMV epitopes that are well studied were used alongside recently identified HLA-C-restricted ones.

One entry per CDR3 protein, called by TCRdb with MiXCR from the reads. Of about 570,000 distinct CDR3 sequences detected, 40% appear once; the ten largest clones hold about 46%. Details on this clonotype: The antigen remains undetermined.

The CDR3 covers 13 residues. Trimming took 3 bases from V and 4 from J; bases not matched to a gene: 3. The germline V gene has CDR1 DFQATT and CDR2 SNEGSKA (reference sequence). The chain employs TRBV20-1 and TRBJ2-7, with TRBD2 identical over 10 bases. The source of this sequence is a human donor in good health (CMV status not recorded). Some clones in this sample may be carry-over from other donors' samples. Sequencing used cultured PBMCs, obtained from culture after CMV antigen stimulation. The CDR3 nucleotides are TGCAGTGCTAGCAGCGGGAGGGCATACGAGCAGTACTTC. It is translated as CSASSGRAYEQYF.